The clone carrying this T cell receptor beta chain was observed a few times. This entry is derived from a study of identical twins. TCRdb itself ran the 5' RACE reads through MiXCR, one entry per CDR3 protein. The sample includes 500,000 or so distinct CDR3 sequences, approximately 15% of them seen just once. Germline assignment: CDR1 SNHLY and CDR2 FYNNEI. The germline V and J ends were trimmed by 4 bases and 0 bases, with 14 bases remaining between them. The CDR3 is 16 residues long. This same sample was also part of a study on yellow fever vaccine responses in identical twins.

The receptor comes from a woman under 30 in good health. Sequencing input: CD4+ T cells sorted from blood. This rearrangement joins TRBV2 to TRBJ2-3; the D is unclear. The CDR3 sequence: CASSVVGSPSTDTQYF. CDR3 nucleotides: TGTGCCAGCAGTGTTGTCGGTTCGCCTAGCACAGATACGCAGTATTTT.